A selection of T cell receptor beta chains follows, all from one sample in a study of vaccination and CD4 T cells after COVID-19. For these TCRs, the target antigens are not known. TCRdb re-derived calls from the PCR reads in MiXCR, one entry per CDR3 protein. The table lists 17,000 or so distinct CDR3 sequences, 45% of them singletons, with 15% to 25% in the top ten. The material was CD4+ T cells from blood, cultured in vitro, obtained before SARS-CoV-2 vaccination. The origin of the receptors is a human donor who received a COVID-19 vaccine. The CDR3 runs from the conserved cysteine through the conserved F or W. The D gene is left open where the match is weak. Clone size, where shown, is once, few, many, or a class for clones that have expanded.

clone size,J gene,V gene,D gene,CDR3 protein,CDR3 DNA
.,TRBJ2-6,TRBV25-1,.,CASSDRAGANVLTF,TGTGCCAGCAGTGATAGGGCTGGGGCCAACGTCCTGACTTTC
few,TRBJ2-1,TRBV19,TRBD2,CASSLSGGESYNEQFF,TGTGCCAGTAGCCTTAGCGGGGGCGAGTCCTACAATGAGCAGTTCTTC
.,TRBJ1-2,TRBV2,.,CASSMDREDYGYTF,TGTGCCAGCAGTATGGACAGAGAGGACTATGGCTACACCTTC
.,TRBJ2-1,TRBV24-1,TRBD1,CATSDLKRTGNVGQFF,TGTGCCACCAGTGATTTGAAAAGGACAGGGAACGTTGGGCAGTTCTTC
.,TRBJ1-6,TRBV2,.,CASLQRQADNSPLHF,TGTGCCAGCCTTCAAAGACAGGCGGATAATTCACCCCTCCACTTT
.,TRBJ2-5,TRBV7-9,.,CASSPPPGQETQYF,TGTGCCAGCAGTCCCCCTCCTGGGCAAGAGACCCAGTACTTC
.,TRBJ2-3,TRBV5-1,.,CASSLPDIVDTQYF,TGCGCCAGCAGCTTGCCCGACATTGTAGATACGCAGTATTTT
.,TRBJ1-5,TRBV20-1,TRBD1,CSAGDRAAYNQPQHF,TGCAGTGCAGGGGACAGGGCCGCCTACAATCAGCCCCAGCATTTT
.,TRBJ2-5,TRBV20-1,TRBD2,CSASGGEPQETQYF,TGCAGTGCTTCTGGGGGGGAGCCCCAAGAGACCCAGTACTTC
.,TRBJ2-3,TRBV10-3,TRBD2,CAIGGLALHTQYF,TGTGCCATCGGAGGACTAGCGTTACATACGCAGTATTTT
once,TRBJ2-1,TRBV20-1,.,CSARVLAPFSKQFF,TGCAGTGCTAGAGTACTAGCCCCCTTTAGCAAGCAGTTCTTC
.,TRBJ1-1,TRBV25-1,.,CASSASYRDTEAFF,TGTGCCAGCAGTGCGTCCTACAGGGACACTGAAGCTTTCTTT
.,TRBJ1-1,TRBV12-3/TRBV12-4,.,CASSSGGWGNTEAFF,TGTGCCAGCAGTTCGGGGGGATGGGGGAACACTGAAGCTTTCTTT
.,TRBJ1-1,TRBV6-5,.,CASSYVRVTNTEAFF,TGTGCCAGCAGTTACGTCAGGGTCACGAACACTGAAGCTTTCTTT
.,TRBJ1-3,TRBV5-1,.,CASKAGNTIYF,TGCGCAAGCAAGGCTGGAAACACCATATATTTT
.,TRBJ2-2,TRBV19,TRBD2,CASSPPSGGVGNTGELFF,TGTGCCAGTAGTCCTCCTAGCGGGGGGGTAGGTAACACCGGGGAGCTGTTTTTT
few,TRBJ2-5,TRBV20-1,.,CSARDFTGQETQYF,TGCAGTGCTAGAGATTTTACAGGGCAAGAGACCCAGTACTTC
few,TRBJ1-6,TRBV6-1,.,CASSPTGFYNSPLHF,TGTGCCAGCAGCCCGACAGGTTTCTATAATTCACCCCTCCACTTT
.,TRBJ2-1,TRBV6-4,TRBD1,CASSRSGQGTYNEQFF,TGTGCCAGCAGTCGTTCGGGACAGGGTACCTACAATGAGCAGTTCTTC
.,TRBJ1-4,TRBV24-1,TRBD1,CATSDRQGVLEKLFF,TGTGCCACCAGTGACCGACAGGGAGTGCTCGAAAAACTGTTTTTT
.,TRBJ2-3,TRBV2,TRBD2,CASSELSRGGLADTQYF,TGTGCCAGCAGTGAACTCTCCCGGGGGGGCCTTGCAGATACGCAGTATTTT
.,TRBJ2-5,TRBV10-1,TRBD2,CASRVKVTSGDLQETQYF,TGCGCCAGCAGAGTCAAAGTGACTAGCGGGGACCTCCAAGAGACCCAGTACTTC
.,TRBJ1-1,TRBV5-1,TRBD1,CASSFGTENTEAFF,TGCGCCAGCAGCTTTGGGACAGAGAACACTGAAGCTTTCTTT
.,TRBJ1-2,TRBV7-9,TRBD1,CASTRTGGGYGYTF,TGTGCCAGCACCAGGACAGGGGGGGGCTATGGCTACACCTTC
.,TRBJ2-7,TRBV2,TRBD2,CASSYGTSGIGGEQYF,TGTGCCAGCAGTTACGGGACTAGCGGAATAGGGGGGGAGCAGTACTTC
.,TRBJ2-5,TRBV28,TRBD2,CASSRPISGGLETQYF,TGTGCCAGCAGCCGGCCCATAAGCGGGGGGCTAGAGACCCAGTACTTC
.,TRBJ1-5,TRBV20-1,TRBD1,CSARANRGSAFWDQPQHF,TGCAGTGCTAGAGCTAACAGGGGGTCAGCCTTTTGGGATCAGCCCCAGCATTTT
.,TRBJ2-3,TRBV5-1,TRBD2,CASSSDRLATGTDTQYF,TGCGCCAGCAGCTCCGACCGACTAGCGACCGGCACAGATACGCAGTATTTT
few,TRBJ2-3,TRBV6-2/TRBV6-3,TRBD2,CASSQLPAGATDTQYF,TGTGCCAGCAGTCAACTGCCAGCGGGGGCCACAGATACGCAGTATTTT
.,TRBJ2-7,TRBV10-3,TRBD1,CAIRDRGYEQYF,TGTGCCATCAGGGACAGGGGGTACGAGCAGTACTTC
.,TRBJ2-5,TRBV6-1,.,CASSGQQETQYF,TGTGCCAGCTCGGGACAACAAGAGACCCAGTACTTC
.,TRBJ2-5,TRBV2,.,CASSPLIGQGGETQYF,TGTGCCAGCAGTCCTTTAATAGGGCAGGGAGGCGAGACCCAGTACTTC
.,TRBJ2-5,TRBV7-6,.,CASSQGFAGASSYQETQYF,TGTGCCAGCAGCCAGGGGTTCGCAGGGGCTAGTTCGTACCAAGAGACCCAGTACTTC
.,TRBJ2-3,TRBV24-1,.,CATSALTRGRDGTDTQYF,TGTGCCACCAGTGCGCTCACCCGGGGGCGAGACGGCACAGATACGCAGTATTTT
few,TRBJ2-5,TRBV30,.,CAWRGGRQETQYF,TGTGCCTGGAGGGGTGGCAGACAAGAGACCCAGTACTTC
.,TRBJ2-1,TRBV5-1,TRBD2,CASSLGSGVATLTYNEQFF,TGCGCCAGCAGCTTGGGTAGCGGGGTAGCAACACTTACCTACAATGAGCAGTTCTTC
.,TRBJ2-7,TRBV2,TRBD1,CARSTSWDRGGYEQYF,TGTGCCAGAAGCACTTCATGGGACAGGGGAGGGTACGAGCAGTACTTC
few,TRBJ1-1,TRBV19,TRBD1,CASSNRGVNTEAFF,TGTGCCAGTAGTAACAGGGGCGTGAACACTGAAGCTTTCTTT
.,TRBJ1-2,TRBV7-2,.,CASSLVGRRGENGYTF,TGTGCCAGCAGCTTAGTCGGTCGCAGGGGAGAAAATGGCTACACCTTC
few,TRBJ1-2,TRBV19,.,CASSTPPGGLNYGYTF,TGTGCCAGTAGTACGCCACCCGGGGGCCTAAACTATGGCTACACCTTC
.,TRBJ2-7,TRBV5-6,.,CASSLEQISYEQYF,TGTGCCAGCAGCTTGGAACAGATATCCTACGAGCAGTACTTC
.,TRBJ2-5,TRBV12-3/TRBV12-4,TRBD2,CASRYSGGRTGHGTQYF,TGTGCCAGCAGATACAGCGGGGGGCGGACCGGCCACGGGACCCAGTACTTC
.,TRBJ2-5,TRBV27,TRBD1,CASSYSRGPRETQYF,TGTGCCAGCAGTTACAGCAGGGGGCCTCGGGAGACCCAGTACTTC
.,TRBJ1-2,TRBV10-3,.,CAIRTWGALDYGHTF,TGTGCCATCCGTACCTGGGGGGCCTTGGACTATGGCCACACCTTC
few,TRBJ2-2,TRBV19,.,CASSRPAGSPGELFF,TGTGCCAGTAGTAGACCCGCGGGGTCACCCGGGGAGCTGTTTTTT
.,TRBJ1-1,TRBV6-1,TRBD1,CASSDPLEGAVTEAFF,TGTGCCAGCAGCGACCCTCTAGAGGGGGCAGTTACTGAAGCTTTCTTT
.,TRBJ2-1,TRBV12-3/TRBV12-4,TRBD2,CATTRGITGLAQFF,TGTGCCACTACGAGAGGCATTACAGGACTAGCACAGTTCTTC
.,TRBJ2-2,TRBV7-9,.,CASSLRSQPGSWLAGELFF,TGTGCCAGCAGCTTAAGGTCCCAACCAGGGTCTTGGCTTGCCGGGGAGCTGTTTTTT
few,TRBJ1-4,TRBV7-9,TRBD1,CASTQGQANEKLFF,TGTGCCAGCACCCAGGGACAGGCTAATGAAAAACTGTTTTTT
.,TRBJ2-1,TRBV6-5,TRBD2,CASSSTGGPYNEQFF,TGTGCCAGCAGTTCCACGGGGGGGCCCTACAATGAGCAGTTCTTC
.,TRBJ2-1,TRBV4-2,.,CATLRGPDSGHNEQFF,TGTGCCACCCTCCGGGGGCCGGACAGTGGACACAATGAGCAGTTCTTC
medium-sized,TRBJ2-3,TRBV20-1,TRBD2,CSVISGGATDTQYF,TGCAGTGTAATTAGCGGGGGGGCTACAGATACGCAGTATTTT
.,TRBJ2-2,TRBV4-2,.,CASSQDQGGNGGELFF,TGTGCCAGCAGCCAAGATCAAGGGGGAAACGGCGGGGAGCTGTTTTTT
few,TRBJ1-1,TRBV10-3,.,CAISEPGHTEAFF,TGTGCCATCAGTGAGCCGGGTCACACTGAAGCTTTCTTT
.,TRBJ2-2,TRBV11-3,TRBD1,CASSSDRGRVDTGELFF,TGTGCCAGCAGCTCGGACAGGGGGCGCGTTGACACCGGGGAGCTGTTTTTT
few,TRBJ2-3,TRBV11-2,TRBD2,CASSLLLADTDTQYF,TGTGCCAGCAGCTTACTACTAGCGGACACAGATACGCAGTATTTT
.,TRBJ1-2,TRBV6-1,TRBD1,CASFETGQGYGYTF,TGTGCCAGCTTTGAGACGGGACAGGGCTATGGCTACACCTTC
few,TRBJ2-7,TRBV30,.,CAWSVRAADSLYF,TGTGCCTGGAGTGTAAGGGCAGCGGATTCCCTGTACTTC
.,TRBJ2-1,TRBV6-2/TRBV6-3,.,CASRRASGSYNEQFF,TGTGCCAGCAGACGCGCAAGCGGCTCCTACAATGAGCAGTTCTTC